The 31 T cell receptor beta chains below were found in one sample sequenced in a study of cytomegalovirus exposure and HLA in healthy donors. The PCR contained 60 Vbeta and 13 Jbeta primers. Here immunoSEQ multiplex PCR was the method, and the copy in TCRdb shows in-frame clones only, minus some. This table holds about 110,000 clones, around 70% found once. Sequenced input: PBMCs. Receptor source: a man aged 35 to 55 in good health and CMV-seronegative.

This clone was counted between two and nine times. The rearrangement joins TRBV28 to TRBJ1-2; perhaps TRBD1 as D (6 bases). The CDR3 spans 15 residues. V lost 5 bases, J lost 4 bases, and 17 bases lay in between. Looked up from germline, CDR1 is MDHEN and CDR2 is SYDVKM. The CDR3 region has the DNA TGTGCCAGCAGTCCCCTGTTGGGGGCAGCCTATGGCTACACCTTC. It encodes CASSPLLGAAYGYTF.

This clone occurred once. V is TRBV6-5 and J is TRBJ2-7; possible D gene TRBD1, 5 bases. Germline CDR1 MNHEY, CDR2 SVGAGI. The CDR3 has 11 residues. V lost 5 bases and J 6 bases, leaving 8 bases between the germline ends. Written as DNA, the CDR3 is TGTGCCAGCAGTAGGGGTGGCGAGCAGTACTTC. This translates into CASSRGGEQYF.

This chain connects TRBV29-1 to TRBJ1-1; D possibly corresponds to TRBD1 (6 bases). Per the germline V gene, CDR1 is SQVTM and CDR2 is ANQGSEA. Between the trimmed V and J ends, which lost 7 bases and 7 bases, there was a span of 16 bases. The CDR3 extends over 12 amino acids. The CDR3 spells CSARTDTIEAFF. The CDR3 DNA follows: TGCAGCGCCAGGACAGACACTATTGAAGCTTTCTTT.

Regarding this clone: Additional DNA sequences in this sample encode the identical CDR3. The chain combines TRBV15 with TRBJ2-7, with TRBD2 matching over 7 bases. Looked up from germline, CDR1 is LNHNV and CDR2 is YYDKDF (reference sequence). This CDR3 contains 15 residues. V shed 6 bases and J 0 bases; nucleotides not matched to a gene: 8. CDR3 protein: CATSRPSGSSYEQYF. CDR3 sequence (DNA): TGTGCCACCAGTCGTCCTAGCGGTAGCTCCTACGAGCAGTACTTC.

V is TRBV5-5 and J is TRBJ1-5; 9 nucleotides align to TRBD1. V was clipped by 2 bases and J by 0 bases; unmatched bases: 6. The CDR3 is 17 residues long. The V gene's germline CDR1 is SGHKS and CDR2 YYEKEE (reference sequence). The CDR3 reads CASSLGGQGYSNQPQHF. For the CDR3, the DNA is TGTGCCAGCAGCTTAGGGGGACAGGGATATAGCAATCAGCCCCAGCATTTT.

The chain has TRBV7-9 and TRBJ2-7; 9 bases agree with TRBD1. From germline, CDR1 is SEHNR and CDR2 FQNEAQ (reference sequence). J lost 5 bases, V lost 5 bases, and 1 base had no gene match. This CDR3 is 12 amino acids long. The CDR3 reads CASSRTGDEQYF. DNA for the CDR3: TGTGCCAGCAGCCGGACAGGGGACGAGCAGTACTTC.

This chain uses TRBV10-2 with TRBJ2-4; D possibly corresponds to TRBD1 (5 bases). Trimming pared 10 bases from V and 0 bases from J, leaving 22 bases between. This CDR3 has 17 amino acids. Germline V gene lookup returns CDR1 WSHSY and CDR2 SAAADI. CDR3 coding DNA: TGCGCCACCTACCCGTCGACAGAAGGCCTAGCCAAAAACATTCAGTACTTC. This translates into CATYPSTEGLAKNIQYF.

The chain couples TRBV7-9 to TRBJ2-7, with D perhaps matching TRBD1 (8 bases). V lost 4 bases and J lost 4, with 20 bases in between. CDR1 and CDR2 from the germline V gene are SEHNR and FQNEAQ (reference sequence). The CDR3 totals 16 residues. CDR3 DNA sequence: TGTGCCAGCAGCTCGAGACAGGGGCGCGGGGGATACGAGCAGTACTTC. Protein: CASSSRQGRGGYEQYF.

This chain links TRBV6-1 with TRBJ2-7; D remains unclear. Trimming took off 6 bases at V and 6 bases at J, with 18 bases between the two ends. There are 14 residues in the CDR3. From germline, CDR1 is MNHNS and CDR2 SASEGT. The CDR3 region has the DNA TGTGCCAGCAGCGAACACCTGATCCGCGGCGAGCAGTACTTC. Residues: CASSEHLIRGEQYF.

This chain joins TRBV29-1 and TRBJ1-1; 11 bases are a match to TRBD1. CDR3 length: 15 residues. V was clipped by 4 bases and J by 1 base; unmatched bases: 5. Germline V gene data show CDR1 as SQVTM and CDR2 as ANQGSEA. CDR3 sequence (DNA): TGCAGCGTTGGAGCGGACAGGGGGCCGAACACTGAAGCTTTCTTT. Protein: CSVGADRGPNTEAFF.

The chain joins TRBV7-2 to TRBJ1-3; 7 positions agree with TRBD1. CDR1 is SGHTA, CDR2 FQGNSA, per germline. The V and J ends lost 5 bases and 4 bases, in that order; junction bases with no gene match: 5. CDR3 length: 14 residues. CDR3 protein: CASSLPTGGNTIYF. In DNA form, the CDR3 reads TGTGCCAGCAGCCTACCGACAGGGGGAAACACCATATATTTT.

This clone was counted only a few times. The CDR3 DNA follows: TGTGCCAGTAGTACGGGGACTAGCGGGAGCACAGATACGCAGTATTTT. Translating gives CASSTGTSGSTDTQYF. The chain uses TRBV19 and TRBJ2-3; TRBD2 agrees at 12 bases. The CDR3 consists of 16 residues. Germline assignment: CDR1 LNHDA and CDR2 SQIVND (reference sequence). J lost 0 bases, V lost 4 bases, and 2 bases had no gene match.

The rearrangement links TRBV2 to TRBJ1-1, with D tentatively TRBD1 (6 bases). The CDR3 has 15 residues. Germline V lookup: CDR1 SNHLY, CDR2 FYNNEI. The V and J ends lost 4 bases and 3 bases respectively, with 15 bases between them. DNA for the CDR3: TGTGCCAGCAGTGCCGACGGACAGATAGACACTGAAGCTTTCTTT. It specifies CASSADGQIDTEAFF.

The rearrangement joins TRBV5-1 to TRBJ1-1; TRBD1 is a possible D gene (5 bases). V lost 2 bases and J 1 base, leaving 6 bases between the germline ends. This CDR3 comprises 13 residues. The V gene's germline CDR1 is SGHRS and CDR2 YFSETQ. The CDR3 nucleotides are TGCGCCAGCAGCTTCGGGGGGAACACTGAAGCTTTCTTT. Its protein is CASSFGGNTEAFF.

This chain uses TRBV6-6 with TRBJ1-1; 8 bases fit TRBD1. The CDR3 spans 15 residues. J lost 0 bases, V lost 4 bases, and 4 bases had no gene match. Germline V gives CDR1 MNHNY, CDR2 SVGAGI (reference sequence). Here the CDR3 DNA reads TGTGCCAGCAGTTCACAGGGGGACATGAACACTGAAGCTTTCTTT. Encoded protein: CASSSQGDMNTEAFF.

V is TRBV11-2 and J is TRBJ2-3; 8 nucleotides agree with TRBD2. V was clipped by 5 bases and J by 0 bases; unmatched bases: 7. The CDR3 runs 16 residues. Germline CDR1 and CDR2: SGHAT and FQNNGV. The CDR3 DNA is TGTGCCAGCAGCCAACGTAGCGGGGCTAGCACAGATACGCAGTATTTT. As protein: CASSQRSGASTDTQYF.

The rearrangement links TRBV20-1 to TRBJ2-7; the D is unclear. Trimming removed 5 bases at V and 4 bases at J, with 9 bases between. The germline CDR1 and CDR2 sequences are DFQATT and SNEGSKA (reference sequence). There are 11 residues in the CDR3. CDR3 nucleotides: TGCAGTGCTCCGACACTTTACGAGCAGTACTTC. This sequence encodes CSAPTLYEQYF.

V and J are TRBV5-1 and TRBJ1-5; D gene uncertain. The CDR3 sequence is 12 residues long. The germline CDR1 and CDR2 sequences are SGHRS and YFSETQ. V was clipped by 2 bases and J by 8 bases, with 8 bases between them. The CDR3 sequence is CASSFRVEPQHF. In DNA form, the CDR3 reads TGCGCCAGCAGCTTTCGTGTTGAGCCCCAGCATTTT.

This clone is a singleton in its sample. The chain links TRBV7-2 to TRBJ1-6; 7 bases are shared with TRBD1. Trimming took 2 bases from V and 6 from J; bases not matched to a gene: 4. CDR3 length: 15 amino acids. Germline values: CDR1 SGHTA, CDR2 FQGNSA. CDR3 residues: CASSLRRDSNSPLHF. The CDR3 nucleotides are TGTGCCAGCAGCTTACGACGGGACAGTAATTCACCCCTCCACTTT.

The chain joins TRBV27 to TRBJ1-4, with D perhaps TRBD1 (5 bases). CDR1 MNHEY and CDR2 SMNVEV come from the germline V gene (reference sequence). The CDR3 contains 17 residues. V dropped 1 base and J dropped 4 bases, with 16 bases sitting between them. The CDR3 is CASSLLVAGSGNEKLFF. The CDR3, as DNA: TGTGCCAGCAGTTTATTGGTGGCAGGGTCTGGTAATGAAAAACTGTTTTTT.

The chain recombines TRBV6-6 with TRBJ2-1; 11 nucleotides line up with TRBD1. This CDR3 contains 15 residues. Germline CDR1 MNHNY, CDR2 SVGAGI (reference sequence). After removal of 0 bases from V and 6 bases from J, the junction contained 1 base not matched to a gene. The CDR3 DNA is TGTGCCAGCAGTTACTCCGGGACAGGGGGCAATGAGCAGTTCTTC. It translates to CASSYSGTGGNEQFF.

The gene calls are TRBV29-1 and TRBJ2-5, with 7 bases that match TRBD1. This CDR3 has 15 residues. V gave up 6 bases and J gave up 1 base; unmatched junction bases: 11. The germline V gene encodes CDR1 SQVTM and CDR2 ANQGSEA. CDR3 sequence reads: CSVRTGSGPQETQYF. The CDR3 DNA follows: TGCAGCGTCCGGACAGGTTCTGGCCCCCAAGAGACCCAGTACTTC.

This clone was observed a few times. V and J are TRBV14 and TRBJ2-4; TRBD2 matches 9 bases. Per germline, CDR1 SGHDN and CDR2 FVKESK. V lost 8 bases, J lost 6 bases, and 5 bases stayed unmatched. The CDR3 sequence is 13 residues long. Written as DNA, the CDR3 is TGTGCCAGCCGGAGTAGCGGGGGAAACATTCAGTACTTC. Its translation: CASRSSGGNIQYF.

This clone was counted between two and nine times. The V gene is TRBV5-4, the J gene TRBJ2-5; 11 nucleotides match TRBD2. Germline CDR1 is SGHNT and CDR2 is YYREEE (reference sequence). The CDR3 sequence is 14 residues long. Trimming cost V 3 bases and J 3 bases; bases outside gene matches: 1. The DNA of the CDR3 is TGTGCCAGCAGCTATAGCGGGGGGGAAGAGACCCAGTACTTC. It yields the protein CASSYSGGEETQYF. Combining the CDR3 with reference TRBV5-4 and TRBJ2-5 gives the whole variable domain ETGVTQSPTHLIKTRGQQVTLRCSSQSGHNTVSWYQQALGQGPQFIFQYYREEENGRGNFPPRFSGLQFPNYSSELNVNALELDDSALYLCASSYSGGEETQYFGPGTRLLVL.

The chain recombines TRBV10-1 with TRBJ1-1, with a weak D call TRBD1 (5 bases). Trimming left V 0 bases short and J 5 bases short, with 16 bases between. This CDR3 comprises 16 residues. The V gene's germline CDR1 is WNHNN and CDR2 SYGVQD (reference sequence). DNA for the CDR3: TGCGCCAGCAGTGAGTCGACTCGGGCAGGGAGGACTGAAGCTTTCTTT. Protein: CASSESTRAGRTEAFF.

This chain joins TRBV6-5 and TRBJ1-4; a possible D gene is TRBD1 (6 bases). The CDR3 sequence is 15 residues long. V dropped 0 bases and J dropped 7 bases, with 12 bases sitting between them. Germline loops: CDR1 MNHEY, CDR2 SVGAGI. CDR3 in amino acids: CASSYSGGPGEKLFF. Written as DNA, the CDR3 is TGTGCCAGCAGTTACTCAGGGGGACCAGGTGAAAAACTGTTTTTT.

The gene calls are TRBV28 and TRBJ2-5, with a weak D call TRBD2 (6 bases). With 2 bases removed from V and 0 bases from J, the gap between germline ends came to 13 bases. Germline assignment: CDR1 MDHEN and CDR2 SYDVKM. This CDR3 has 16 residues. Written as DNA, the CDR3 is TGTGCCAGCAGTTTAGGGAGGACTGCGAACCAAGAGACCCAGTACTTC. This translates into CASSLGRTANQETQYF.

This sequence joins TRBV6-5 and TRBJ1-5, with a tentative D call TRBD1 (6 bases). Between the trimmed V and J ends, which lost 0 bases and 6 bases, there was a span of 12 bases. The CDR3 runs 15 residues. Germline CDR1 and CDR2: MNHEY and SVGAGI. CDR3 protein: CASSYSGRGAQPQHF. CDR3 coding DNA: TGTGCCAGCAGTTACTCGGGCAGGGGAGCTCAGCCCCAGCATTTT.

The V call is TRBV12-5, the J call TRBJ2-5; TRBD2 matches at 12 bases. The germline V gene has CDR1 LGHNT and CDR2 FRNRAP. CDR3 length equals 17 residues. V trimming: 1 base; J trimming: 5 bases; junction bases outside the gene matches: 8. The CDR3 nucleotides are TGTGCTAGTGGTTTGGATCTAGCGGGAGGGCTTAGGGAGACCCAGTACTTC. This sequence encodes CASGLDLAGGLRETQYF.

This clone turned up a few times. The rearrangement uses TRBV29-1 and TRBJ1-2; perhaps TRBD1 as D (6 bases). Trimming stripped 3 bases from V and 4 bases from J, with 12 bases between. This CDR3 spans 13 amino acids. Germline lookup yields CDR1 SQVTM and CDR2 ANQGSEA. The DNA for the CDR3 is TGCAGCGTTGACGACGACAGGTTCTATGGCTACACCTTC. It yields the protein CSVDDDRFYGYTF.

The rearrangement links TRBV6-5 to TRBJ1-1; the D is unclear. Germline CDR1 MNHEY, CDR2 SVGAGI. V lost 4 bases and J 1 base, leaving 7 bases between the germline ends. The CDR3 runs to 13 residues. In DNA form, the CDR3 reads TGTGCCAGCAGTTCTTCAGGGAACACTGAAGCTTTCTTT. This translates into CASSSSGNTEAFF.